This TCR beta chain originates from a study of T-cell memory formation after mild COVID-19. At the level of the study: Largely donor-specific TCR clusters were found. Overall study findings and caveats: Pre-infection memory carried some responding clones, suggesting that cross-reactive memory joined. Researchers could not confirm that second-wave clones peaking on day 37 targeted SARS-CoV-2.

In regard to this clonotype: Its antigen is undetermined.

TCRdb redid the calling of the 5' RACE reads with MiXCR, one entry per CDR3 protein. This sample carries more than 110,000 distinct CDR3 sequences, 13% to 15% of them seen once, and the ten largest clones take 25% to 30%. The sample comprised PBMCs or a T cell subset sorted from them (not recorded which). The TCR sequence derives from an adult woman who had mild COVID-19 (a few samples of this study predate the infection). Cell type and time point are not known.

CDR3 region: CASRARDTGELFF. As DNA, the CDR3 is TGTGCCAGCAGAGCGCGAGACACCGGGGAGCTGTTTTTT. This chain links TRBV11-3 with TRBJ2-2; D is unresolved. CDR3 length equals 13 residues. Trimming shortened V by 6 bases and J by 3 bases, and 8 bases separated the two germline ends. Germline V gives CDR1 SGHNT, CDR2 YENEEA.